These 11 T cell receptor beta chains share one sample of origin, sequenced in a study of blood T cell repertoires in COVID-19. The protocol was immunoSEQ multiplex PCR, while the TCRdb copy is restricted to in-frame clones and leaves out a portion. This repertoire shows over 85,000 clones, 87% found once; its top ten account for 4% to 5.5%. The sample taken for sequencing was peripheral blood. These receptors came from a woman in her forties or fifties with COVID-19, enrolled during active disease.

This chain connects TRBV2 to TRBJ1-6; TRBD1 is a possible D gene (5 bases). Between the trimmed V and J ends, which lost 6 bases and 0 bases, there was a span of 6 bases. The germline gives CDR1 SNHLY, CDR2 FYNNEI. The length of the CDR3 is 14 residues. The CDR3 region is CASRDTSYNSPLHF. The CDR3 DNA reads TGTGCCAGCAGGGACACCTCCTATAATTCACCCCTCCACTTT.

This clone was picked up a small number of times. The CDR3 reads CSASLTANYGYTF. For the CDR3, the DNA is TGCAGTGCTAGTCTGACAGCTAACTATGGCTACACCTTC. The chain combines TRBV20-1 with TRBJ1-2, with D maybe TRBD1 (5 bases). Germline lookup yields CDR1 DFQATT and CDR2 SNEGSKA (reference sequence). The CDR3 covers 13 residues. V lost 3 bases, J lost 0 bases, and 8 bases lay in between.

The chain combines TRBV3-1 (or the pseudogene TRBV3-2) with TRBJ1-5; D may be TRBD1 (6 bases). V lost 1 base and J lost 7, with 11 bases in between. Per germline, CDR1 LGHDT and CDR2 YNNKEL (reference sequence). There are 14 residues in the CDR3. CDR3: CASSQAGGGQPQHF. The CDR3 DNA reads TGTGCCAGCAGCCAAGCTGGGGGCGGGCAGCCCCAGCATTTT.

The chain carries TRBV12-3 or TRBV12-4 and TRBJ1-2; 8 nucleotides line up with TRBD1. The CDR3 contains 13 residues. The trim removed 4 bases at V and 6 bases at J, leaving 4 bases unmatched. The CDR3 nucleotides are TGTGCCAGCAGTTCCTACAGGGGGAATGGCTACACCTTC. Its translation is CASSSYRGNGYTF.

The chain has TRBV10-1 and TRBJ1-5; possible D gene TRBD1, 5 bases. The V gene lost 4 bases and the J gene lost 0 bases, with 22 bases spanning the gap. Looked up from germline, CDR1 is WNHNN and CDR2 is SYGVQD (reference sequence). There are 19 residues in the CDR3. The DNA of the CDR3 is TGCGCCAGCAGTGGAACAACAAGACAGCGCCGAGATAGCAATCAGCCCCAGCATTTT. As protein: CASSGTTRQRRDSNQPQHF.

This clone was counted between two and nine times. DNA for the CDR3: TGTGCCAGCAGCCAAGTTTCGTTGCGGGGGCCTAGAGGCGATGAGCAGTTCTTC. This translates into CASSQVSLRGPRGDEQFF. J is TRBJ2-1 and V is TRBV14, with D possibly TRBD2 on 7 matching bases. V dropped 1 base and J dropped 8 bases, with 24 bases sitting between them. Germline CDR1 reads SGHDN; CDR2 reads FVKESK. CDR3 size: 18 residues.

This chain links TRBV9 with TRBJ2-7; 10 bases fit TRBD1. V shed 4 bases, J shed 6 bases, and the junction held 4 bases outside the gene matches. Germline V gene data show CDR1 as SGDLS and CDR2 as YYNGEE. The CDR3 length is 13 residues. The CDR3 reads CASSPDRGLEQYF. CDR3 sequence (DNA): TGTGCCAGCAGCCCCGACAGGGGGCTCGAGCAGTACTTC.

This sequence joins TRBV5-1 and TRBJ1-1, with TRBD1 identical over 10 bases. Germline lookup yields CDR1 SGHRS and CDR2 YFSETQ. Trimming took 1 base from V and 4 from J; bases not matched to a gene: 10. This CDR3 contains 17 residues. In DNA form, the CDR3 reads TGCGCCAGCAGCTTGCCGCGACAGGGGGCAGGGGGCACTGAAGCTTTCTTT. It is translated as CASSLPRQGAGGTEAFF.

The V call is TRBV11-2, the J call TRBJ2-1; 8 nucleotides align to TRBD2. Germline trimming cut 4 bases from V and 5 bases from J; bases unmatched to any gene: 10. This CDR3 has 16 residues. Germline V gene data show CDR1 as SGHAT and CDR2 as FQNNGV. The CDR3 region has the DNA TGTGCCAGCAGCTCATTCATGTCGGGGGGGAACAATGAGCAGTTCTTC. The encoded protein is CASSSFMSGGNNEQFF.

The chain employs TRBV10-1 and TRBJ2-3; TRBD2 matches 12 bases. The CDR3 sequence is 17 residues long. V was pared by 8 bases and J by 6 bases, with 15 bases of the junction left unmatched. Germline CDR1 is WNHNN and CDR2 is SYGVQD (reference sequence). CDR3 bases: TGCGCCAGCGGCCCCCGGGGGCTAGCGGGGGGGCCGGATACGCAGTATTTT. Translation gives CASGPRGLAGGPDTQYF.

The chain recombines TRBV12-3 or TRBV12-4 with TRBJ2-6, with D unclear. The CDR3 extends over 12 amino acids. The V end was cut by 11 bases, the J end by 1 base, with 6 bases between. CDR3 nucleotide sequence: TGTGCCGCTAGATCTGGGGCCAACGTCCTGACTTTC. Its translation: CAARSGANVLTF.